Sequencing of this TCR beta chain was carried out in a study of PD-1 blockade in classical Hodgkin lymphoma. This clone was detected a few times. Each and every patient relapsed after autologous stem cell transplantation, and patients got differing brentuximab vedotin exposure. Sequencing was performed with immunoSEQ multiplex PCR; in TCRdb, only in-frame clones are kept and a portion is missing. The repertoire consists of more than 90,000 clones, with 80% to 90% occurring once and the leading ten covering roughly 16%. The receptor comes from a human donor with classical Hodgkin lymphoma. Sample: peripheral blood mononuclear cells (PBMCs), taken before the second cycle of nivolumab.

The CDR3 coding sequence is TGTGCCAGCAGCTCCGGGCCGCCCGAAGGTGGCAATCAGCCCCAGCATTTT. Translating gives CASSSGPPEGGNQPQHF. The V and J genes are TRBV7-2 and TRBJ1-5; D remains unclear. The CDR3 extends over 17 amino acids. Trimming cost V 4 bases and J 2 bases, with 18 bases left between them. Germline CDR1 reads SGHTA; CDR2 reads FQGNSA.